This T cell receptor (beta chain) is from a study of blood T cell repertoires in COVID-19. About the study: Sources were T cells, B-cell-depleted T cells, or PBMCs; the material itself was cDNA or gDNA.

This clone is a singleton in its sample. As handled by the study authors: From reference gene primer amplification, estimates of nucleated cell counts were derived. Sequenced by immunoSEQ multiplex PCR; TCRdb stores in-frame clones only, minus some. The DNA was the basis for D and trimming; V, J and clone size are from that table. The sample holds about 150,000 clones, 75% to 90% seen once. The CDR3 covers 17 residues. The sequenced material came from peripheral blood. The chain joins TRBV21-1 to TRBJ2-3; TRBD2 reflects the table's D call only, with no check against the DNA. TRBV21-1 is tagged as a pseudogene. The sequence derives from a man in his 60s with acute or convalescent COVID-19. This CDR3 is CATRDSGSRACTDTQYF. The CDR3 DNA is TGTGCCACTAGAGACTCAGGTTCGAGGGCTTGCACAGATACGCAGTATTTT.